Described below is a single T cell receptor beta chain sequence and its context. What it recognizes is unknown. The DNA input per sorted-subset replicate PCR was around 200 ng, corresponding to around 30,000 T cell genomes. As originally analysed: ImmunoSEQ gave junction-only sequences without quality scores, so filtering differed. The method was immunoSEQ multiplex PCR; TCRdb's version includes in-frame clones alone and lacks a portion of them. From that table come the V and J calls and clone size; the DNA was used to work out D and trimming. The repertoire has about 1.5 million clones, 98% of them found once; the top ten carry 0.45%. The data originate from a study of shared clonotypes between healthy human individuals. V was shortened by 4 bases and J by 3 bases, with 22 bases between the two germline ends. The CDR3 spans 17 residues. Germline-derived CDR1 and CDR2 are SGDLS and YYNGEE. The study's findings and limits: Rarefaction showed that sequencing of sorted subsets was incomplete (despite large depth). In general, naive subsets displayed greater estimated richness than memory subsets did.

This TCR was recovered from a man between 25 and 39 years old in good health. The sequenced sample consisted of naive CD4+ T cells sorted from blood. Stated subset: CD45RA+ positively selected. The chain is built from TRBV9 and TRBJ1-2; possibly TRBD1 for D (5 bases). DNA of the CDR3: TGTGCCAGCAGCCACGAATATCTACGGGACGGAGACTATGGCTACACCTTC. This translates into CASSHEYLRDGDYGYTF.